The 10 T cell receptor beta chains presented below share a single source sample, sequenced in a study of cytomegalovirus exposure and HLA in healthy donors. The repertoire was sequenced with immunoSEQ multiplex PCR; TCRdb's copy has only in-frame clones and lacks some. The data hold some 170,000 clones, with about 96% observed a single time. Sequencing input: PBMCs. The receptors were gathered from a young woman in good health and CMV-seronegative.

The V and J genes are TRBV5-4 and TRBJ1-2; D is possibly TRBD1 (5 bases). This CDR3 has 13 residues. The germline CDR1 and CDR2 sequences are SGHNT and YYREEE (reference sequence). V lost 1 base to trimming and J lost 8 bases, with 12 bases between them. CDR3 nucleotides: TGTGCCAGCAGCTTGTGGGCAGGGCAAGGCTACACCTTC. Protein product: CASSLWAGQGYTF.

The V gene is TRBV4-2, the J gene TRBJ2-3; TRBD1 matches at 9 bases. The CDR3 runs 15 residues. The V gene's germline CDR1 is LGHNA and CDR2 YNFKEQ. V trimming: 2 bases; J trimming: 6 bases; junction bases outside the gene matches: 6. The CDR3 bases are TGTGCCAGCAGCCAACCGGGACAGGGTTCCGATACGCAGTATTTT. Translated, it gives CASSQPGQGSDTQYF.

The chain is built from TRBV18 and TRBJ2-5; 11 bases fit TRBD1. After removal of 2 bases from V and 1 base from J, the junction contained 0 bases not matched to a gene. This CDR3 is built from 15 residues. Looked up from germline, CDR1 is KGHSH and CDR2 is LQKENI. CDR3 loop: CASSPGTGGQETQYF. The CDR3 nucleotides are TGTGCCAGCTCACCAGGGACAGGGGGCCAAGAGACCCAGTACTTC.

V gene TRBV5-6 combines with J gene TRBJ2-7; 7 bases are a match to TRBD1. Trimming at V came to 2 bases and at J to 0 bases, leaving 2 bases not matched to a gene. Germline V gene lookup returns CDR1 SGHDT and CDR2 YYEEEE. The CDR3 extends over 14 amino acids. DNA for the CDR3: TGTGCCAGCAGCTTACAGGGGAGCTCCTACGAGCAGTACTTC. Its protein is CASSLQGSSYEQYF.

The rearrangement joins TRBV5-1 to TRBJ2-2; the D gene is possibly TRBD1 (6 bases). Trimming cost V 1 base and J 4 bases, with 14 bases left between them. In germline, CDR1 is SGHRS, CDR2 YFSETQ. The CDR3 loop spans 16 amino acids. The CDR3 DNA sequence: TGCGCCAGCAGCTTGCGTAGACAGGTCGTCACCGGGGAGCTGTTTTTT. As protein: CASSLRRQVVTGELFF.

This clone occurred once. The sample carries other DNA sequences with the same CDR3. The genes are TRBV6-1 and TRBJ2-5; TRBD2 matches 13 bases. From germline, CDR1 is MNHNS and CDR2 SASEGT. The CDR3 extends over 16 amino acids. V lost 1 base and J lost 1; bases outside the gene matches: 0. Here the CDR3 reads CASSEGLAGGQETQYF. CDR3 nucleotides: TGTGCCAGCAGTGAAGGACTAGCGGGGGGCCAAGAGACCCAGTACTTC.

The chain couples TRBV4-3 to TRBJ2-7, with TRBD1 identical over 10 bases. V gave up 0 bases and J gave up 5 bases; unmatched junction bases: 7. Germline-derived CDR1 and CDR2 are LGHNA and YSLEER. The CDR3 runs to 16 residues. The CDR3 region is CASSQEPGTGADEQYF. The CDR3 nucleotides are TGCGCCAGCAGCCAAGAGCCCGGGACAGGGGCTGACGAGCAGTACTTC.

CDR3 bases: TGCGCCAGCAGCCAGGAAGCGGGGGGTGGAGTCGGGGAGCTGTTTTTT. This sequence encodes CASSQEAGGGVGELFF. The chain combines TRBV4-1 with TRBJ2-2; 9 nucleotides agree with TRBD2. V gave up 3 bases and J gave up 7 bases; unmatched junction bases: 9. Germline CDR1 and CDR2: MGHRA and YSYEKL. The CDR3 consists of 16 residues.

The chain links TRBV4-3 to TRBJ2-3, with D perhaps matching TRBD1 (5 bases). This CDR3 spans 17 amino acids. Trimming pared 2 bases from V and 5 bases from J, leaving 20 bases between. The germline CDR1 and CDR2 sequences are LGHNA and YSLEER. CDR3 DNA sequence: TGCGCCAGCAGCCAACTCCCCGTTGGGGCCGCTGGAGATACGCAGTATTTT. Translated: CASSQLPVGAAGDTQYF.

The CDR3 DNA reads as TGTGCCAGTAGTATTATCCTCGGGAATCAGCCCCAGCATTTT. It specifies CASSIILGNQPQHF. J is TRBJ1-5 and V is TRBV19; no clear D. The CDR3 sequence is 14 residues long. The germline V gene encodes CDR1 LNHDA and CDR2 SQIVND (reference sequence). Trimming removed 3 bases at V and 4 bases at J, with 10 bases between.